A selection of T cell receptor beta chains follows, all from one sample in a study of blood T cell repertoires in COVID-19. Libraries were prepared by immunoSEQ multiplex PCR; TCRdb keeps only in-frame clonotypes and omits some of them. The sample lists approximately 300,000 clones; 70% to 90% were seen once. Sequenced input: PBMCs or T cells enriched from blood (not recorded which). These receptors were taken from a woman aged 25 to 39 who had recovered from COVID-19. Both conserved end residues are part of each CDR3. Each record gives: clone size, J gene, D gene, V gene, CDR3 protein, CDR3 DNA. The D gene is left open where the match is weak. The size field is filled for only some rows; it gives once, few, many or a size class.

>.|TRBJ1-4|.|TRBV5-4
CASSNFGEEKLFF
TGTGCCAGCAGCAATTTTGGTGAGGAAAAACTGTTTTTT
>.|TRBJ1-5|.|TRBV2
CASKGDNQPQHF
TGTGCCAGCAAAGGGGACAATCAGCCCCAGCATTTT
>.|TRBJ2-7|TRBD1|TRBV28
CASSLVRGQAYEQYF
TGTGCCAGCAGTTTAGTTAGGGGACAGGCCTACGAGCAGTACTTC
>.|TRBJ2-1|TRBD2|TRBV5-4
CASSPTSGGPRSINEQFF
TGTGCCAGCAGCCCCACTAGCGGGGGGCCTCGTTCCATCAATGAGCAGTTCTTC
>few|TRBJ2-5|.|TRBV21-1
CASSKEAGGETQYF
TGTGCCAGCAGCAAAGAGGCAGGGGGAGAGACCCAGTACTTC
>.|TRBJ2-1|.|TRBV7-8
CASSPRYNEQFF
TGTGCCAGCAGCCCCCGCTACAATGAGCAGTTCTTC
>.|TRBJ2-1|.|TRBV11-2
CASIPGPGNEQFF
TGTGCCAGCATCCCTGGTCCGGGGAATGAGCAGTTCTTC
>.|TRBJ1-2|.|TRBV5-4
CASSNPTVGINNYGYTF
TGTGCCAGCAGCAATCCCACCGTCGGGATTAATAACTATGGCTACACCTTC
>.|TRBJ1-2|TRBD1|TRBV5-4
CASSVDRGYSGYTF
TGTGCCAGCAGCGTGGACAGGGGGTACAGCGGCTACACCTTC
>.|TRBJ1-1|TRBD1|TRBV28
CASSPSGTGGFPEAFF
TGTGCCAGCAGCCCGTCCGGGACAGGGGGTTTTCCTGAAGCTTTCTTT
>.|TRBJ2-7|.|TRBV27
CASSVLMSYEQYF
TGTGCCAGCAGTGTCTTAATGAGCTACGAGCAGTACTTC
>.|TRBJ2-5|TRBD2|TRBV6-9
CASSSTPSGGGMETQYF
TGTGCCAGCAGTTCCACCCCCTCGGGGGGAGGGATGGAGACCCAGTACTTC
>.|TRBJ1-4|.|TRBV29-1
CSVERAGSELFF
TGCAGCGTTGAGAGGGCTGGTTCGGAACTGTTTTTT
>few|TRBJ1-2|TRBD1|TRBV7-2
CASSPLTGGGYTF
TGTGCCAGCAGCCCCCTGACAGGGGGGGGCTACACCTTC
>once|TRBJ1-3|TRBD1|TRBV2
CASTIQQGAGNTIYF
TGTGCCAGCACTATACAACAGGGGGCTGGAAACACCATATATTTT
>.|TRBJ1-1|.|TRBV9
CASSLFKPGRMNTEAFF
TGTGCCAGCAGCCTTTTCAAGCCAGGGCGAATGAACACTGAAGCTTTCTTT
>.|TRBJ1-4|.|TRBV5-1
CASSLGGPNEKLFF
TGCGCCAGCAGCTTGGGGGGGCCCAATGAAAAACTGTTTTTT
>.|TRBJ1-5|.|TRBV6-2/TRBV6-3
CASSRPGTGGQPQHF
TGTGCCAGCAGTAGACCCGGGACGGGGGGTCAGCCCCAGCATTTT
>.|TRBJ1-5|.|TRBV7-2
CASGKGGQPQHF
TGTGCCAGCGGCAAGGGAGGTCAGCCCCAGCATTTT
>.|TRBJ2-1|TRBD2|TRBV7-9
CASSSILAGGNEQFF
TGTGCCAGCAGCTCAATCTTAGCGGGGGGAAATGAGCAGTTCTTC
>.|TRBJ1-6|TRBD1|TRBV18
CASSPQDRDNSPLHF
TGTGCCAGCTCACCCCAAGACAGGGACAATTCACCCCTCCACTTT
>.|TRBJ2-3|.|TRBV28
CASSVGASTADTQYF
TGTGCCAGCAGTGTTGGGGCCAGTACAGCAGATACGCAGTATTTT
>.|TRBJ2-7|.|TRBV5-1
CASSLSQGYEQYF
TGCGCCAGCAGCCTGTCCCAGGGTTACGAGCAGTACTTC
>.|TRBJ1-5|.|TRBV28
CASSWAHFYSNQPQHF
TGTGCCAGCAGTTGGGCACATTTTTATAGCAATCAGCCCCAGCATTTT
>.|TRBJ2-2|.|TRBV13
CASSLSNTGELFF
TGTGCCAGCAGCTTATCAAACACCGGGGAGCTGTTTTTT
>.|TRBJ1-2|.|TRBV7-9
CASSGGSSSNYGYTF
TGTGCCAGCTCCGGGGGGTCCAGTTCTAACTATGGCTACACCTTC
>.|TRBJ2-7|.|TRBV5-1
CASSLGGTFSYEQYF
TGCGCCAGCAGCCTCGGAGGGACCTTCTCCTACGAGCAGTACTTC